One and the same sample provided the 15 T cell receptor beta chains below, sequenced in a study of T cell repertoires in cytomegalovirus infection. Via MiXCR, TCRdb re-called the reads, giving one row per CDR3 protein. The sample carries more than 85,000 distinct CDR3 sequences, approximately 15% recorded once. Sequencing input: PBMCs. Source of these receptors: a human donor in good health (CMV status not recorded). Some clones in this sample may be carry-over from other donors' samples.

This clonotype was seen ten or more times. CDR3: CASSLNSGASTDTQYF. CDR3 DNA: TGTGCCAGCAGCCTAAATAGCGGGGCTAGCACAGATACGCAGTATTTT. The V call is TRBV7-8, the J call TRBJ2-3, with 8 bases matching TRBD2. The ends lost 5 bases at V and 0 bases at J; junction bases unmatched: 7. The germline gives CDR1 SGHVS, CDR2 FQNEAQ. The length of the CDR3 is 16 residues.

Only a few counts were recorded for this clonotype. The V and J genes are TRBV19 and TRBJ2-7; 10 bases fit TRBD2. In germline, CDR1 is LNHDA, CDR2 SQIVND (reference sequence). The CDR3 loop spans 15 amino acids. With V trimmed by 6 bases and J by 0 bases, 5 bases remained unmatched. The CDR3 sequence is CASSRGLAYSYEQYF. CDR3 DNA sequence: TGTGCCAGTAGCAGGGGACTAGCGTACTCCTACGAGCAGTACTTC.

This rearrangement joins TRBV5-5 to TRBJ1-2; the D is unclear. The CDR3 covers 13 residues. Germline values: CDR1 SGHKS, CDR2 YYEKEE (reference sequence). V shed 3 bases and J shed 3 bases, with 9 bases lying between them. CDR3 region: CASSWSPDYGYTF. CDR3 DNA sequence: TGTGCCAGCAGCTGGAGTCCAGACTATGGCTACACCTTC. The variable domain in full, with the rest retrieved from reference TRBV5-5 and TRBJ1-2, is DAGVTQSPTHLIKTRGQQVTLRCSPISGHKSVSWYQQVLGQGPQFIFQYYEKEERGRGNFPDRFSARQFPNYSSELNVNALLLGDSALYLCASSWSPDYGYTFGSGTRLTVV.

Ten or more counts support this clonotype. The genes are TRBV5-1 and TRBJ2-1; possible D gene TRBD1, 6 bases. V gave up 0 bases and J gave up 0 bases, with 10 bases separating them. The germline gives CDR1 SGHRS, CDR2 YFSETQ. This CDR3 is 16 amino acids long. The CDR3 bases are TGCGCCAGCAGCTTGGGGACAGACTTCTCCTACAATGAGCAGTTCTTC. Protein product: CASSLGTDFSYNEQFF.

This clonotype has at least ten counts. This chain connects TRBV6-6 to TRBJ1-2; 8 bases align to TRBD1. From germline, CDR1 is MNHNY and CDR2 SVGAGI (reference sequence). This CDR3 comprises 16 residues. The V gene end was trimmed by 2 bases and the J gene end by 1 base; junction bases not matched to a gene: 6. This CDR3 reads CASSYTGTGGNYGYTF. The DNA of the CDR3 is TGTGCCAGCAGTTACACCGGGACAGGCGGTAACTATGGCTACACCTTC.

This clonotype was picked up many times. The chain's CDR3 is CASSLRPFSTGLAGGGGGQETQYF. The CDR3 DNA sequence: TGTGCCAGCAGCTTGAGACCCTTCTCCACTGGGCTAGCGGGGGGAGGAGGTGGGCAAGAGACCCAGTACTTC. The chain links TRBV7-2 to TRBJ2-5; 11 nucleotides match TRBD2. Germline CDR1 SGHTA, CDR2 FQGNSA. The junction had 29 bases not matched to a gene; V was cut back by 3 bases and J by 2 bases. This CDR3 has 24 residues.

This clonotype was seen at least ten times. The rearrangement links TRBV7-2 to TRBJ2-3, with 13 bases lining up with TRBD2. Germline V CDR1 and CDR2: SGHTA, FQGNSA. The CDR3 loop spans 20 amino acids. The J segment lost 5 bases and the V segment lost 1 base, leaving 15 bases of the junction unmatched. CDR3 nucleotide sequence: TGTGCCAGCAGCTTAGATGAGGGGACCGGACTAGCGGGGGCTGGAGATACGCAGTATTTT. Translation gives CASSLDEGTGLAGAGDTQYF.

The genes are TRBV12-3 or TRBV12-4 and TRBJ2-7, with D perhaps TRBD1 (6 bases). The CDR3 totals 16 residues. Trimming pared 6 bases from V and 2 bases from J, leaving 20 bases between. CDR3 nucleotides: TGTGCCAGCAGAGGAACAGCAGGGGAGAGGACCTACGAGCAGTACTTC. Amino acids: CASRGTAGERTYEQYF.

The genes are TRBV28 and TRBJ1-1, with D maybe TRBD1 (5 bases). The CDR3 is made up of 12 amino acids. Germline V gene sequence: CDR1 MDHEN, CDR2 SYDVKM. Trimming cost V 5 bases and J 4 bases, with 8 bases left between them. In DNA form, the CDR3 reads TGTGCCAGCAGTAGGGACCTCACTGAAGCTTTCTTT. Translation: CASSRDLTEAFF.

The chain is built from TRBV6-5 and TRBJ2-7; D tentatively fits TRBD1 or TRBD2 (5 bases each). The V end lost 0 bases, the J end lost 6 bases, and 9 bases lay between the germline ends. The CDR3 sequence is 13 residues long. Looked up from germline, CDR1 is MNHEY and CDR2 is SVGAGI. CDR3 sequence: CASSYSRDVEQYF. DNA of the CDR3: TGTGCCAGCAGTTACTCCAGGGACGTCGAGCAGTACTTC.

The chain links TRBV20-1 to TRBJ1-2, with TRBD1 identical over 9 bases. The V segment lost 4 bases and the J segment 13 bases; nucleotides outside the gene matches: 13. The length of the CDR3 is 13 residues. From germline, CDR1 is DFQATT and CDR2 SNEGSKA (reference sequence). CDR3 residues: CSAIPGTGFNVTF. In DNA form, the CDR3 reads TGCAGTGCTATCCCCGGGACAGGGTTTAATGTCACCTTC.

This clonotype showed up just a few times. CDR3 sequence reads: CSAPDRVRNTEAFF. In DNA, the CDR3 is TGCAGTGCTCCCGACAGGGTCAGGAACACTGAAGCTTTCTTT. J is TRBJ1-1 and V is TRBV20-1; TRBD1 matches 7 bases. The CDR3 contains 14 residues. Germline loops: CDR1 DFQATT, CDR2 SNEGSKA (reference sequence). Unmatched junction bases numbered 7, after V lost 5 bases and J lost 1 base.

In its sample, this clonotype was seen many times. The chain's CDR3 is CASSQEQGRNLGANVLTF. The CDR3 bases are TGTGCCAGCAGCCAAGAACAAGGCCGGAATCTAGGGGCCAACGTCCTGACTTTC. This chain uses TRBV3-1 with TRBJ2-6; no reliable D call. The germline CDR1 and CDR2 sequences are LGHDT and YNNKEL (reference sequence). V was shortened by 0 bases and J by 4 bases, with 16 bases between the two germline ends. The CDR3 has 18 amino acids.

This clonotype has only a few counts. The V and J genes are TRBV28 and TRBJ2-3; 7 bases are shared with TRBD1. This CDR3 contains 18 residues. Germline CDR1 and CDR2: MDHEN and SYDVKM. Losses at the gene ends were 5 bases for V and 0 bases for J; bases not matched to a gene: 14. The CDR3, as DNA: TGTGCCAGCAGTCCACTTTTCAGGGGGTCGCGGAGCACAGATACGCAGTATTTT. It codes for CASSPLFRGSRSTDTQYF.

The chain links TRBV11-3 to TRBJ2-1; 8 positions agree with TRBD1. In germline, CDR1 is SGHNT, CDR2 YENEEA. The CDR3 spans 15 residues. The ends lost 7 bases at V and 8 bases at J; junction bases unmatched: 13. The CDR3 DNA follows: TGTGCCAGCACCTCTTTCAGGGGGCCACGCGATGAGCAGTTCTTC. It codes for CASTSFRGPRDEQFF. The complete variable domain, with remaining parts taken from reference TRBV11-3 and TRBJ2-1, reads EAGVVQSPRYKIIEKKQPVAFWCNPISGHNTLYWYLQNLGQGPELLIRYENEEAVDDSQLPKDRFSAERLKGVDSTLKIQPAELGDSAVYLCASTSFRGPRDEQFFGPGTRLTVL.